A selection of T cell receptor beta chains follows, all from one sample in a study of regulatory T cells in long-lasting Graves disease. TCRdb called the multiplex PCR reads again in MiXCR, with one record for every CDR3 protein. Seen here are 350,000 to 500,000 distinct CDR3 sequences, about 21% observed once, and the top ten hold roughly an eighth. This material consisted of peripheral blood mononuclear cells (PBMCs), taken when the disease was refractory, from a patient treated with antithyroid drugs. The source of these receptors is a female donor with Graves disease. Both conserved end residues are trimmed from each CDR3. Fields, in order: J gene, V gene, CDR3 protein.

>TRBJ1-5|TRBV30
AWSVSGFGQPQH
>TRBJ1-5|TRBV3-1
ASSQEWPGTNNQPQH
>TRBJ2-5|TRBV5-4
ASSSGTSGGLAAQY
>TRBJ1-2|TRBV20-1
SAGRGDGYT
>TRBJ1-1|TRBV28
ASSLATNTEAF
>TRBJ2-3|TRBV28
ASRRTGVTDTQY
>TRBJ2-5|TRBV28
ASTAGTSETQY
>TRBJ2-3|TRBV7-2
ASRSPGVGADTQY
>TRBJ2-1|TRBV2
ASSVRGTGWHNEQF
>TRBJ1-5|TRBV6-1
ASSESVNLSNQPQH
>TRBJ2-7|TRBV6-1
ATYPPSGYEQY
>TRBJ1-6|TRBV28
ASSLSQGHNSPLH
>TRBJ1-1|TRBV19
ASSIEGGTRTF
>TRBJ1-1|TRBV6-5
ASSYHRDTEAF
>TRBJ2-7|TRBV6-5
ASSSPERVASYEQY
>TRBJ2-7|TRBV13
ASSTRGTEGSDEQY
>TRBJ2-7|TRBV6-1
ASLAGGTYEQY
>TRBJ1-2|TRBV28
ASSSRGTGGSYGYT
>TRBJ2-5|TRBV6-1
ASSEELAGDGETQY
>TRBJ1-1|TRBV28
ASSFGGQRGTEAF
>TRBJ2-7|TRBV20-1
STTRVLAGHSYEQY
>TRBJ1-5|TRBV2
ASSEVDQPQH
>TRBJ1-4|TRBV29-1
SVKWGDEKLF
>TRBJ2-7|TRBV20-1
SARVSVRDEQY
>TRBJ1-2|TRBV5-1
ASSLGGTENYGYT
>TRBJ2-7|TRBV7-9
ASSSQGSSYEQY
>TRBJ2-7|TRBV6-2/TRBV6-3
ASRALRGASYEQY
>TRBJ1-5|TRBV6-1
ASRVGGTGFQPQH
>TRBJ1-4|TRBV20-1
SGSRGRMDEKLF
>TRBJ2-1|TRBV2
ASSEWIGEYNEQF
>TRBJ1-1|TRBV9
ASSVDQRNTEAF
>TRBJ2-5|TRBV11-2
ASRLAGTRTQY
>TRBJ1-5|TRBV28
ATLRQANQPQH
>TRBJ2-7|TRBV20-1
SARDIRSGRYEQY
>TRBJ1-2|TRBV28
ASSKGFHYGYT
>TRBJ2-5|TRBV5-1
ASSFTGTSGFQETQY
>TRBJ2-5|TRBV3-1
ASSQVLELQETQY
>TRBJ2-7|TRBV19
ASSIAGIPYEQY
>TRBJ1-5|TRBV2
ASCAGSANQPQH
>TRBJ1-2|TRBV5-6
ASSLWGTGTGGDGYT
>TRBJ2-3|TRBV28
ASSFRTATDTQY
>TRBJ1-2|TRBV28
ASRGPVQSNYGYT
>TRBJ2-7|TRBV14
ASSPTGAEQY
>TRBJ2-7|TRBV29-1
SASSSREIHEQY
>TRBJ2-5|TRBV28
ASSLRQVGYQETQY
>TRBJ2-1|TRBV3-1
ASSQRDRGYNEQF
>TRBJ2-2|TRBV28
ASSWRSGELF
>TRBJ2-2|TRBV7-9
ATLPDGINTGELF
>TRBJ1-5|TRBV2
ASSAPGKYSNQPQH
>TRBJ2-7|TRBV4-1
ASSQESGTSGEQY
>TRBJ1-2|TRBV3-1
ASSPSWGQDYGYT
>TRBJ1-5|TRBV28
ASSLQLGNQPQH
>TRBJ1-1|TRBV5-1
ASTLEQWNTEAF
>TRBJ1-4|TRBV14
ASYEVQDEKLF
>TRBJ1-2|TRBV27
ASSWGTGNYGYT